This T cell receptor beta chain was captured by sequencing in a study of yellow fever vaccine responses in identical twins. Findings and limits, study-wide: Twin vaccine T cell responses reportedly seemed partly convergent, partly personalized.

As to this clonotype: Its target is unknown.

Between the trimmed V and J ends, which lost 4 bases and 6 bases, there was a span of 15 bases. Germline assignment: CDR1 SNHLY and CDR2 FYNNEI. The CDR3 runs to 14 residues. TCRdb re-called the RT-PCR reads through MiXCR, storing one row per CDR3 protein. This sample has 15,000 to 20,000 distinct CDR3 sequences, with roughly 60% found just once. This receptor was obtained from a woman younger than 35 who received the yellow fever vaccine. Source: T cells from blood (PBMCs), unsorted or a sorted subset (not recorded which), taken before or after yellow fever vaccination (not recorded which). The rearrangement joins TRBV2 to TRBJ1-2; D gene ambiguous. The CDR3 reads CASSVGWERNGYTF. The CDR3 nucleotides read TGTGCCAGCAGTGTAGGCTGGGAGAGGAATGGCTACACCTTC.